These T cell receptor beta chains were read from a single sample in a study of blood T cell repertoires in COVID-19. TCRdb's table, derived via immunoSEQ multiplex PCR, lists solely in-frame clones and lacks some. The table records around 250,000 clones, about 83% of them present only once. Sequencing input: peripheral blood. The receptors here all came from a man aged 30 to 45 who had recovered from COVID-19. Both conserved end residues are part of each CDR3. D genes are given only for firm matches. Not every row has a clone size; where given, it reads once, few, many or a size class.

d_gene	v_gene	j_gene	abundance	CDR3aa	CDR3nt
NA	TRBV7-9	TRBJ1-3	NA	CASSLGISGNTIYF	TGTGCCAGCAGCTTAGGTATTTCTGGAAACACCATATATTTT
NA	TRBV9	TRBJ2-1	NA	CASSVDEGLGNEQFF	TGTGCCAGCAGCGTAGATGAGGGACTGGGCAATGAGCAGTTCTTC
TRBD1	TRBV3-1/TRBV3-2	TRBJ1-1	once	CASSPPGQVNRAFF	TGTGCCAGCAGCCCTCCCGGACAGGTGAATCGAGCTTTCTTT
NA	TRBV18	TRBJ2-2	NA	CASSPASGAGLITGELFF	TGTGCCAGCTCACCCGCTTCGGGCGCGGGGCTTATCACCGGGGAGCTGTTTTTT
NA	TRBV10-3	TRBJ1-3	NA	CAISDRFLAGNTIYF	TGTGCCATCAGTGACAGGTTTTTAGCTGGAAACACCATATATTTT
TRBD1	TRBV5-6	TRBJ2-2	NA	CASSLRTGESGELFF	TGTGCCAGCAGCCTGAGGACAGGGGAATCCGGGGAGCTGTTTTTT
NA	TRBV5-6	TRBJ2-1	NA	CASSFGGDNEQFF	TGTGCCAGCAGCTTCGGGGGTGACAATGAGCAGTTCTTC
TRBD1	TRBV9	TRBJ1-2	NA	CASSVRDSPPSGYTF	TGTGCCAGCAGCGTCCGGGACAGCCCTCCTAGCGGCTACACCTTC
NA	TRBV3-1/TRBV3-2	TRBJ2-7	NA	CASSPRNNYEQYF	TGTGCCAGCAGCCCTAGAAATAACTACGAGCAGTACTTC
NA	TRBV7-3	TRBJ2-3	NA	CASSLGVSTDTQYF	TGTGCCAGCAGCTTAGGAGTTAGCACAGATACGCAGTATTTT
NA	TRBV11-3	TRBJ1-1	NA	CASSFRGDNTEAFF	TGTGCCAGCAGCTTTCGGGGGGATAACACTGAAGCTTTCTTT
NA	TRBV27	TRBJ2-2	NA	CASSLSPGSPGELFF	TGTGCCAGCAGTTTATCGCCGGGTTCCCCCGGGGAGCTGTTTTTT
NA	TRBV2	TRBJ1-2	NA	CASRSTRDDYGYTF	TGTGCCAGCAGGTCAACCCGGGATGACTATGGCTACACCTTC
TRBD2	TRBV12-5	TRBJ2-5	NA	CASVRSSGGFETQYF	TGTGCTAGTGTTAGATCTAGCGGGGGGTTCGAGACCCAGTACTTC
NA	TRBV2	TRBJ1-4	NA	CASSEGQLVVEKLFF	TGTGCCAGCAGTGAAGGACAGCTGGTGGTGGAAAAACTGTTTTTT
NA	TRBV7-3	TRBJ2-1	NA	CASSPYGTRISNEQFF	TGTGCCAGCAGCCCGTACGGGACTCGTATATCCAATGAGCAGTTCTTC
NA	TRBV27	TRBJ1-2	once	CASRQGGYGYTF	TGTGCCAGCAGGCAGGGAGGCTATGGCTACACCTTC
NA	TRBV24-1	TRBJ2-2	NA	CATGGGNTGELFF	TGTGCCACCGGAGGTGGGAACACCGGGGAGCTGTTTTTT
NA	TRBV7-6	TRBJ2-5	few	CASSLKSERGETQYF	TGTGCCAGCAGCTTAAAATCGGAAAGGGGAGAGACCCAGTACTTC
NA	TRBV5-6	TRBJ1-2	NA	CASSLGAGAYGYTF	TGTGCCAGCAGCTTGGGGGCGGGTGCCTATGGCTACACCTTC
NA	TRBV4-1	TRBJ2-1	NA	CASSQSGSLSYNEQFF	TGCGCCAGCAGCCAAAGCGGGTCCCTCTCCTACAATGAGCAGTTCTTC
NA	TRBV5-4	TRBJ1-1	NA	CASSYLDSTIDTEAFF	TGTGCCAGCAGCTACCTGGACTCCACGATAGACACTGAAGCTTTCTTT
TRBD1	TRBV19	TRBJ2-3	NA	CASSGRQGTSTDTQYF	TGTGCCAGTAGTGGTAGACAGGGAACGAGCACAGATACGCAGTATTTT
NA	TRBV28	TRBJ1-1	once	CASSPPSRVNTEAFF	TGTGCCAGCAGTCCCCCCTCCCGGGTGAACACTGAAGCTTTCTTT
TRBD2	TRBV5-1	TRBJ2-2	NA	CASSPNSGLAGGYANTGELFF	TGCGCCAGCAGCCCAAACTCCGGACTAGCGGGGGGTTACGCGAACACCGGGGAGCTGTTTTTT
NA	TRBV9	TRBJ1-1	NA	CASSNLGTEAFF	TGTGCCAGCAGCAACCTAGGCACTGAAGCTTTCTTT
NA	TRBV9	TRBJ1-5	NA	CASSVMGDSNQPQHF	TGTGCCAGCAGCGTAATGGGCGATAGCAATCAGCCCCAGCATTTT
NA	TRBV7-8	TRBJ2-1	few	CASSLATGGRDNEQFF	TGTGCCAGCAGCTTAGCAACCGGGGGGCGAGACAATGAGCAGTTCTTC
TRBD1	TRBV5-1	TRBJ1-1	NA	CASSFTGEVAEAFF	TGCGCCAGCAGCTTCACAGGGGAGGTAGCTGAAGCTTTCTTT
TRBD1	TRBV2	TRBJ2-1	NA	CASSVDRGPSREQFF	TGTGCCAGCAGTGTGGACAGGGGTCCCTCTCGGGAGCAGTTCTTC
NA	TRBV11-2	TRBJ1-1	NA	CASSSGLTGPPFF	TGTGCCAGCAGCTCGGGATTAACAGGGCCACCTTTCTTT
NA	TRBV7-8	TRBJ1-1	once	CASSTQGYTEAFF	TGTGCCAGCAGCACACAGGGTTACACTGAAGCTTTCTTT
TRBD2	TRBV27	TRBJ2-3	NA	CASSRELAGGALDTQYF	TGTGCCAGCAGTCGAGAACTAGCGGGGGGGGCCTTAGATACGCAGTATTTT
NA	TRBV29-1	TRBJ1-2	once	CSVDYLGQTSYGYTF	TGCAGCGTTGATTATCTCGGACAGACCTCCTATGGCTACACCTTC
TRBD1	TRBV24-1	TRBJ1-2	NA	CATSDFTGDGYTF	TGTGCCACCAGTGATTTTACAGGGGATGGCTACACCTTC
NA	TRBV7-2	TRBJ2-5	NA	CASSLGRRETQYF	TGTGCCAGCAGCTTAGGCAGGAGGGAGACCCAGTACTTC
TRBD1	TRBV18	TRBJ1-6	NA	CASSPRDRAGSPLHF	TGTGCCAGCTCACCGAGGGACAGGGCGGGTTCACCCCTCCACTTT
TRBD1	TRBV18	TRBJ1-3	NA	CASSHRQGTSGNTIYF	TGTGCCAGCTCCCATCGACAGGGAACCTCTGGAAACACCATATATTTT
TRBD2	TRBV11-2	TRBJ2-5	NA	CASRFAGGGSETQYF	TGTGCCAGCAGGTTCGCCGGGGGGGGTTCAGAGACCCAGTACTTC
NA	TRBV2	TRBJ1-1	NA	CASSRQPGAFF	TGTGCCAGCAGTCGACAGCCTGGAGCTTTCTTT
NA	TRBV7-9	TRBJ2-3	NA	CASSPGDVDTQYF	TGTGCCAGCAGCCCGGGGGACGTGGATACGCAGTATTTT
NA	TRBV2	TRBJ2-2	few	CASRGNTGELFF	TGTGCCTCCAGGGGGAACACCGGGGAGCTGTTTTTT
NA	TRBV18	TRBJ2-2	NA	CASSLTVTGELFF	TGTGCCAGCTCATTGACAGTGACCGGGGAGCTGTTTTTT
NA	TRBV5-5	TRBJ2-3	NA	CASSLSQIIDTQYF	TGTGCCAGCAGCTTGTCCCAGATTATAGATACGCAGTATTTT
NA	TRBV28	TRBJ1-2	NA	CASNEQGYGYTF	TGTGCCAGCAATGAACAGGGATATGGCTACACCTTC
NA	TRBV5-6	TRBJ1-5	once	CASSPSWGRNQPQHF	TGTGCCAGCAGCCCGTCATGGGGCAGAAATCAGCCCCAGCATTTT
TRBD2	TRBV11-2	TRBJ2-1	NA	CASRTSPGSYNEQFF	TGTGCCAGCAGGACTAGCCCTGGGTCCTACAATGAGCAGTTCTTC
NA	TRBV4-2	TRBJ1-6	NA	CASSQDWRSSYNSPLHF	TGTGCCAGCAGCCAAGATTGGAGGAGCTCCTATAATTCACCCCTCCACTTT
NA	TRBV3-1/TRBV3-2	TRBJ2-3	few	CASSGTYLTDTQYF	TGTGCCAGCTCCGGGACTTACCTCACAGATACGCAGTATTTT
TRBD2	TRBV5-4	TRBJ2-3	NA	CASRFSGGAGDTQYF	TGTGCCAGCAGATTCAGCGGGGGGGCTGGAGATACGCAGTATTTT
NA	TRBV28	TRBJ1-5	NA	CASRDQGSYSQPQHF	TGTGCCAGCAGAGATCAGGGTAGTTACAGTCAGCCCCAGCATTTT
TRBD1	TRBV7-9	TRBJ1-3	NA	CASSYDRVGGNTIYF	TGTGCCAGCAGCTACGACAGGGTCGGTGGAAACACCATATATTTT
NA	TRBV4-2	TRBJ1-2	NA	CASSQVEGEISNYGYTF	TGTGCCAGCAGCCAAGTTGAGGGCGAGATTTCGAACTATGGCTACACCTTC
TRBD2	TRBV7-9	TRBJ2-7	NA	CASSSGGEQYF	TGTGCCAGCAGCTCGGGAGGAGAGCAGTACTTC